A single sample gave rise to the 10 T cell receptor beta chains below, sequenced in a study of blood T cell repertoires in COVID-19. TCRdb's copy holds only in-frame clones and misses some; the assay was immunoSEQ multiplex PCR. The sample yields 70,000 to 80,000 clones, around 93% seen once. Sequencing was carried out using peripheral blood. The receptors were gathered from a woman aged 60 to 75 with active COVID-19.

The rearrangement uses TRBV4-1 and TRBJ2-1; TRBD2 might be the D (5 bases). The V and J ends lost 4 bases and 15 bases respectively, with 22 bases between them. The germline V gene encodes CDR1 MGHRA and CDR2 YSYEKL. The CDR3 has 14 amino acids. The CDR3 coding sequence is TGCGCCAGCAGCCCGAGGGAGCGTCTTCCTCGGCGGTTCTTC. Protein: CASSPRERLPRRFF.

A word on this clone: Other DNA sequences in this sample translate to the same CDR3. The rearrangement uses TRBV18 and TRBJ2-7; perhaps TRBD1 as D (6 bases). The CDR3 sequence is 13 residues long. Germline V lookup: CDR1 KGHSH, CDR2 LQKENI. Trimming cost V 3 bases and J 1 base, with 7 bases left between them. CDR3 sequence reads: CASSPDSSYEQYF. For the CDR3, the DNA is TGTGCCAGCTCACCGGACAGTTCCTACGAGCAGTACTTC.

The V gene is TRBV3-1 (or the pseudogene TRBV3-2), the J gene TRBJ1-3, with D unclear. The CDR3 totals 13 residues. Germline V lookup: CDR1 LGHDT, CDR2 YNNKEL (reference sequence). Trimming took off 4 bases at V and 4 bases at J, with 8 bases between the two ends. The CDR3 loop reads CASSRRWGNTIYF. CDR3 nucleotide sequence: TGTGCCAGCAGCCGGAGGTGGGGAAACACCATATATTTT.

CDR3 in amino acids: CASRPGTSGRTGTDTQYF. The CDR3 DNA sequence: TGTGCCAGCAGACCCGGGACTAGCGGGAGGACGGGCACAGATACGCAGTATTTT. This rearrangement joins TRBV2 to TRBJ2-3, with 15 bases fitting TRBD2. J was trimmed by 1 base and V by 6 bases; bases with no gene match: 8. The CDR3 sequence is 18 residues long. Looked up from germline, CDR1 is SNHLY and CDR2 is FYNNEI.

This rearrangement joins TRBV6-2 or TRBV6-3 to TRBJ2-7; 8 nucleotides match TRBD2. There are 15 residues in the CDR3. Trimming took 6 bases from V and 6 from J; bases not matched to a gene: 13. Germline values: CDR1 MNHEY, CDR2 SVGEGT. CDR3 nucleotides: TGTGCCAGCAGCACCGCGGGGGGACGTCGGGGCGAGCAGTACTTC. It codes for CASSTAGGRRGEQYF.

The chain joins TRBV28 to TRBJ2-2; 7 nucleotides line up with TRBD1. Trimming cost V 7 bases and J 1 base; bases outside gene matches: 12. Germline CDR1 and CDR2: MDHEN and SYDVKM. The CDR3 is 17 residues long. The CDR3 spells CASTKIGTAQNTGELFF. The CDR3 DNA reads TGTGCCAGCACAAAGATCGGGACAGCGCAGAACACCGGGGAGCTGTTTTTT.

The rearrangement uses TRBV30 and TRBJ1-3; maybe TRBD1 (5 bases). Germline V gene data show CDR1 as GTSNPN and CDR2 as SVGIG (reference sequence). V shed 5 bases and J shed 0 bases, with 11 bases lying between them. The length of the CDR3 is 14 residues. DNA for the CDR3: TGTGCCTGGGGACACCCGGTCTCTGGAAACACCATATATTTT. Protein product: CAWGHPVSGNTIYF.

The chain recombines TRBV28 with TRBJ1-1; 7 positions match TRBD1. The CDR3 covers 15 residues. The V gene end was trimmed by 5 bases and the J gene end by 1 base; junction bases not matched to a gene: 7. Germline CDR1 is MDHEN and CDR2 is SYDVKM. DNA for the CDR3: TGTGCCAGCAGTGAGACAGGGACCCCGAACACTGAAGCTTTCTTT. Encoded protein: CASSETGTPNTEAFF.

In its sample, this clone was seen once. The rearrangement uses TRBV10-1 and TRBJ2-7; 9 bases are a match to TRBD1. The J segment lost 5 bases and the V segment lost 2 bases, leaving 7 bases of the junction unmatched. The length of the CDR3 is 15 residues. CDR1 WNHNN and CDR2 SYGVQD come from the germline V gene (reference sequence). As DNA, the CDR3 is TGCGCCAGCAGTGAGGGGGGGACAGGGAACCACGAGCAGTACTTC. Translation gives CASSEGGTGNHEQYF.

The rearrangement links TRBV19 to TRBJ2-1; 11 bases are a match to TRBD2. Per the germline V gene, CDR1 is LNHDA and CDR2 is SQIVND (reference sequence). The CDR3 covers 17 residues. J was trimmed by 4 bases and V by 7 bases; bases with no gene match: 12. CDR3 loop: CASTDLTSSGRYNEQFF. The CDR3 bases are TGTGCCAGTACCGATCTTACCTCTAGCGGGAGGTACAATGAGCAGTTCTTC.